The next 21 T cell receptor beta chains were all read from a single sample in a study of blood T cell repertoires in COVID-19 (dated by TCRdb to about 2020). Library preparation employed the immunoSEQ multiplex PCR assay. TCRdb obtained this table from immuneACCESS and retained in-frame rearrangements with V and J assigned. These tables miss some clones; where compared with another copy, unresolved V genes account for less than half of the shortfall, and the remainder is unexplained. Within this sample are a few hundred thousand clones, with around 89% of them counted one time only. The top ten clones comprise around 4.5% of the sample. The sequencing input was PBMCs or T cells enriched from blood (not recorded which). Source of these receptors: a woman aged 18-30 years with acute COVID-19.

The chain is built from TRBV28 and TRBJ1-1; 7 bases map to TRBD1. Per the germline V gene, CDR1 is MDHEN and CDR2 is SYDVKM. V lost 3 bases to trimming and J lost 0 bases; unmatched junction nucleotides: 13. CDR3 size: 18 residues. The CDR3 region is CASSLLRALRGMNTEAFF. CDR3 DNA: TGTGCCAGCAGTTTGCTGAGGGCTCTCAGGGGGATGAACACTGAAGCTTTCTTT.

This rearrangement joins TRBV2 to TRBJ1-2; the match to TRBD1 covers 7 bases. With 6 bases clipped from V and 4 bases from J, the junction kept 11 bases outside the gene matches. The CDR3 sequence is 15 residues long. Germline CDR1 reads SNHLY; CDR2 reads FYNNEI. The CDR3 spells CASRGSGGLIYGYTF. CDR3 DNA: TGTGCCAGCAGGGGTTCAGGGGGGTTGATCTATGGCTACACCTTC.

The chain has TRBV20-1 and TRBJ1-2; perhaps TRBD1 as D (5 bases). This CDR3 is built from 11 residues. Germline CDR1 and CDR2: DFQATT and SNEGSKA (reference sequence). CDR3 nucleotides: TGCGGATTTTCAGGGAACTATGGCTACACCTTC. Amino acid sequence: CGFSGNYGYTF.

The chain carries TRBV9 and TRBJ1-1; 9 bases agree with TRBD1. Germline values: CDR1 SGDLS, CDR2 YYNGEE. There are 15 residues in the CDR3. V lost 3 bases, J lost 0 bases, and 3 bases stayed unmatched. CDR3 protein: CASSAGQGLNTEAFF. The DNA for the CDR3 is TGTGCCAGCAGCGCGGGACAGGGTCTGAACACTGAAGCTTTCTTT. Looking up the rest from reference TRBV9 and TRBJ1-1 gives the full variable domain: DSGVTQTPKHLITATGQRVTLRCSPRSGDLSVYWYQQSLDQGLQFLIQYYNGEERAKGNILERFSAQQFPDLHSELNLSSLELGDSALYFCASSAGQGLNTEAFFGQGTRLTVV.

The chain uses TRBV7-9 and TRBJ1-4; 7 bases map to TRBD1. Germline assignment: CDR1 SEHNR and CDR2 FQNEAQ (reference sequence). J lost 4 bases, V lost 2 bases, and 7 bases had no gene match. CDR3 length: 16 residues. The CDR3 loop reads CASSLKGARVNEKLFF. The CDR3 DNA reads TGTGCCAGCAGCTTAAAGGGGGCGCGGGTTAATGAAAAACTGTTTTTT.

This chain links TRBV5-6 with TRBJ1-5, with D possibly TRBD1 on 5 matching bases. Trimming took 4 bases from V and 4 from J, leaving 15 bases between them. Germline lookup yields CDR1 SGHDT and CDR2 YYEEEE. The CDR3 has 15 residues. The CDR3 spells CASSLAGGKNQPQHF. In DNA, the CDR3 is TGTGCCAGCAGCCTTGCCGGGGGGAAGAATCAGCCCCAGCATTTT.

The rearrangement joins TRBV10-3 to TRBJ1-1; D gene uncertain. The CDR3 extends over 15 amino acids. The V and J ends lost 3 bases and 3 bases respectively, with 14 bases between them. Germline lookup yields CDR1 ENHRY and CDR2 SYGVKD. The CDR3 is CAISDSWRVDTEAFF. CDR3 DNA sequence: TGTGCCATCAGTGACTCCTGGAGGGTGGACACTGAAGCTTTCTTT.

The gene calls are TRBV29-1 and TRBJ1-2; TRBD1 aligns across 9 bases. Per germline, CDR1 SQVTM and CDR2 ANQGSEA. The J segment lost 5 bases and the V segment lost 2 bases, leaving 3 bases of the junction unmatched. The CDR3 loop spans 13 amino acids. CDR3 sequence: CSVETGGAYGYTF. The CDR3 region has the DNA TGCAGCGTTGAAACAGGGGGCGCGTATGGCTACACCTTC.

The chain has TRBV7-8 and TRBJ1-5; 9 bases map to TRBD1. This CDR3 has 15 residues. Germline loops: CDR1 SGHVS, CDR2 FQNEAQ. V dropped 0 bases and J dropped 7; count of bases not matched to a gene: 4. CDR3 sequence reads: CASSLAGTGWQPQHF. CDR3 nucleotides: TGTGCCAGCAGCTTAGCCGGGACAGGGTGGCAGCCCCAGCATTTT.

The rearrangement links TRBV21-1 to TRBJ1-6; the table gives TRBD1 as D, unverified against the DNA. TRBV21-1 is marked as a pseudogene. The CDR3 length is 14 residues. The CDR3 DNA sequence: TGTGCCAGCAGCAACCCGGGACAGGGGTCACCCCTCCACTTT. As protein: CASSNPGQGSPLHF.

This chain uses TRBV5-3 with TRBJ2-7, with a tentative D call TRBD1 (6 bases). TRBV5-3 is flagged as an ORF with uncertain function. Trimming cost V 0 bases and J 2 bases, with 12 bases left between them. The length of the CDR3 is 15 residues. The CDR3 coding sequence is TGTGCCAGAAGCTTGGAGGGGGACCAGACCTACGAGCAGTACTTC. It translates to CARSLEGDQTYEQYF.

This clone has only one observation. The V call is TRBV5-1, the J call TRBJ2-1; 7 nucleotides match TRBD1. Germline-derived CDR1 and CDR2 are SGHRS and YFSETQ. Trimming at V came to 2 bases and at J to 7 bases, leaving 6 bases not matched to a gene. The CDR3 has 14 residues. This CDR3 reads CASSFRTGGNEQFF. The CDR3 nucleotides read TGCGCCAGCAGCTTTCGGACAGGCGGAAATGAGCAGTTCTTC.

The rearrangement joins TRBV30 to TRBJ1-2; weak D call: TRBD1 (5 bases). The CDR3 sequence is 12 residues long. The V and J ends lost 6 bases and 2 bases respectively, with 10 bases between them. The germline gives CDR1 GTSNPN, CDR2 SVGIG (reference sequence). The chain's CDR3 is CACLTANYGYTF. Written as DNA, the CDR3 is TGTGCCTGCCTGACAGCCAACTATGGCTACACCTTC.

This rearrangement joins TRBV28 to TRBJ1-1; 8 positions agree with TRBD1. Germline assignment: CDR1 MDHEN and CDR2 SYDVKM. The V and J ends lost 5 bases and 1 base, in that order; junction bases with no gene match: 3. CDR3 size: 14 residues. This CDR3 reads CASSVGTGNTEAFF. In DNA, the CDR3 is TGTGCCAGCAGTGTGGGGACAGGGAACACTGAAGCTTTCTTT. Full variable domain (rest looked up from reference TRBV28 and TRBJ1-1): DVKVTQSSRYLVKRTGEKVFLECVQDMDHENMFWYRQDPGLGLRLIYFSYDVKMKEKGDIPEGYSVSREKKERFSLILESASTNQTSMYLCASSVGTGNTEAFFGQGTRLTVV.

In regard to this clone: The sample carries other DNA sequences with the same CDR3. The chain joins TRBV15 to TRBJ2-6; D is uncertain. This CDR3 spans 15 amino acids. Per the germline V gene, CDR1 is LNHNV and CDR2 is YYDKDF (reference sequence). Trimming pared 0 bases from V and 0 bases from J, leaving 3 bases between. The CDR3 nucleotides are TGTGCCACCAGCAGAGATCTCTCTGGGGCCAACGTCCTGACTTTC. This gives the protein CATSRDLSGANVLTF. Full variable domain (missing parts from reference TRBV15 and TRBJ2-6): DAMVIQNPRYQVTQFGKPVTLSCSQTLNHNVMYWYQQKSSQAPKLLFHYYDKDFNNEADTPDNFQSRRPNTSFCFLDIRSPGLGDTAMYLCATSRDLSGANVLTFGAGSRLTVL.

The chain carries TRBV7-3 and TRBJ2-2; 9 nucleotides line up with TRBD2. The V gene end was trimmed by 2 bases and the J gene end by 0 bases; junction bases not matched to a gene: 1. The CDR3 totals 16 residues. Germline V lookup: CDR1 SGHTA, CDR2 FQGTGA. Written as DNA, the CDR3 is TGTGCCAGCAGCTTAGCGGGAGGGCCGAACACCGGGGAGCTGTTTTTT. Its translation: CASSLAGGPNTGELFF.

The chain employs TRBV5-5 and TRBJ1-4, with no clear D. The CDR3 is made up of 15 amino acids. Trimming removed 0 bases at V and 4 bases at J, with 10 bases between. Germline lookup yields CDR1 SGHKS and CDR2 YYEKEE (reference sequence). CDR3 DNA: TGTGCCAGCAGCTTGGATGGGCTTAGTAATGAAAAACTGTTTTTT. Translation: CASSLDGLSNEKLFF.

The chain uses TRBV28 and TRBJ2-7; D call uncertain. The germline V gene has CDR1 MDHEN and CDR2 SYDVKM. The CDR3 has 15 amino acids. Trimming left V 5 bases short and J 4 bases short, with 18 bases between. CDR3 in DNA: TGTGCCAGCAGTCCCACCTATCCGCGGCGATACGAGCAGTACTTC. Its protein is CASSPTYPRRYEQYF. Combining the CDR3 with reference TRBV28 and TRBJ2-7 gives the whole variable domain DVKVTQSSRYLVKRTGEKVFLECVQDMDHENMFWYRQDPGLGLRLIYFSYDVKMKEKGDIPEGYSVSREKKERFSLILESASTNQTSMYLCASSPTYPRRYEQYFGPGTRLTVT.

This rearrangement joins TRBV3-1 (or the pseudogene TRBV3-2) to TRBJ2-7; 10 bases are shared with TRBD1. V was pared by 4 bases and J by 6 bases, with 6 bases of the junction left unmatched. This CDR3 is 14 amino acids long. Germline V CDR1 and CDR2: LGHDT, YNNKEL (reference sequence). The CDR3 bases are TGTGCCAGCAGCCCTGAGGACAGGGGGGTCGAGCAGTACTTC. Amino acid sequence: CASSPEDRGVEQYF.

The chain links TRBV7-9 to TRBJ2-1; D possibly corresponds to TRBD2 (6 bases). This CDR3 is 15 amino acids long. Germline V lookup: CDR1 SEHNR, CDR2 FQNEAQ (reference sequence). Trimming stripped 7 bases from V and 3 bases from J, with 16 bases between. In DNA, the CDR3 is TGTGCCAGCACCCCGAAGACTAGGATCTACAATGAGCAGTTCTTC. This translates into CASTPKTRIYNEQFF.

The gene calls are TRBV6-5 and TRBJ1-1; 8 nucleotides agree with TRBD1. In germline, CDR1 is MNHEY, CDR2 SVGAGI. This CDR3 comprises 15 residues. V was pared by 6 bases and J by 2 bases, with 8 bases of the junction left unmatched. The CDR3 DNA is TGTGCCAGCAGCAGCCCAGGGGGCCTAAACACTGAAGCTTTCTTT. It is translated as CASSSPGGLNTEAFF.